Following are 21 T cell receptor beta chains from one sample sequenced in a study of T cells expressing NK-cell markers (dated by TCRdb to about 2020). The library was prepared using 5' RACE. Data came from an Illumina HiSeq 2000. Reads reprocessed by TCRdb are summarized as one entry per CDR3 protein sequence, and DNA is absent. The sample table on file contains about 460,000 distinct CDR3 sequences. Of the sample, 1.4% falls within the top ten clones. The sequenced material came from blood T cells: a sorted CD56 or NKG2C T cell subset, CD4+ or CD8+ T cells, or bulk PBMC T cells (not recorded which). These receptors were collected from a woman between 45 and 65 years old in good health. Donor details come from another sample of the same person, matched by shared clones.

This chain joins TRBV25-1 and TRBJ2-1; TCRdb outputs TRBD2, but without DNA this stays unchecked. In germline, CDR1 is MGHDK, CDR2 SYGVNS. The CDR3 loop spans 15 amino acids. CDR3 sequence reads: CASSEFTAGSGEQFF.

V and J are TRBV20-1 and TRBJ2-3. Germline lookup yields CDR1 DFQATT and CDR2 SNEGSKA (reference sequence). CDR3 length equals 13 residues. Here the CDR3 reads CSASRRSTDTQYF.

The chain joins TRBV10-3 to TRBJ1-1. Germline assignment: CDR1 ENHRY and CDR2 SYGVKD. The CDR3 consists of 13 residues. The CDR3 here is CAITSTENTEAFF.

This chain joins TRBV10-3 and TRBJ2-1. This CDR3 spans 16 amino acids. The germline V gene has CDR1 ENHRY and CDR2 SYGVKD. The CDR3 loop reads CAISESRTGSYNEQFF.

The CDR3 sequence: CASSTRTGLAGVETQYF. This rearrangement joins TRBV19 to TRBJ2-5; the D gene TCRdb calls, TRBD2, cannot be checked with no DNA. Per the germline V gene, CDR1 is LNHDA and CDR2 is SQIVND (reference sequence). The CDR3 is 17 residues long.

The genes are TRBV6-5 and TRBJ1-1; without DNA, the TCRdb call of TRBD1 cannot be checked. Germline V gene lookup returns CDR1 MNHEY and CDR2 SVGAGI. The CDR3 loop spans 14 amino acids. The CDR3 loop is CASSREGRGTEAFF.

This chain connects TRBV5-5 to TRBJ2-1. The CDR3 has 14 amino acids. Germline CDR1 SGHKS, CDR2 YYEKEE (reference sequence). CDR3 residues: CASSLGAKNNEQFF.

The V call is TRBV12-3 or TRBV12-4, the J call TRBJ2-3; TCRdb's assignment of TRBD2 cannot be checked, as there is no DNA. The CDR3 contains 11 residues. CDR3 protein: CASSRLGQQYF.

The chain carries TRBV7-2 and TRBJ2-2; the D gene TCRdb calls, TRBD1, cannot be checked with no DNA. The CDR3 is 13 residues long. CDR1 and CDR2 (germline): SGHTA, FQGNSA. CDR3 protein: CASSFTGTGELFF.

The gene calls are TRBV7-9 and TRBJ1-2. The CDR3 covers 12 residues. Per the germline V gene, CDR1 is SEHNR and CDR2 is FQNEAQ (reference sequence). CDR3 loop: CASSFRLDGYTF.

This chain links TRBV12-3 or TRBV12-4 with TRBJ1-1; TCRdb gives TRBD1 as the D gene, but with no DNA this cannot be confirmed. This CDR3 is 13 amino acids long. CDR3 loop: CASSLKGDMAAFF.

The V and J genes are TRBV6-6 and TRBJ2-2; the D gene TCRdb calls, TRBD1, cannot be checked with no DNA. Germline V gene lookup returns CDR1 MNHNY and CDR2 SVGAGI (reference sequence). The CDR3 spans 16 residues. CDR3 protein: CASSTKRQGRLGELFF.

This chain joins TRBV15 and TRBJ2-2; there is no DNA to check the TCRdb D call of TRBD1. CDR1 and CDR2 from the germline V gene are LNHNV and YYDKDF (reference sequence). The CDR3 consists of 14 residues. This chain's CDR3 is CATSRERSTGELFF.

The J gene is TRBJ2-4, the V gene TRBV28; TCRdb's D call of TRBD1 is untestable without DNA. Per the germline V gene, CDR1 is MDHEN and CDR2 is SYDVKM. This CDR3 contains 17 residues. The CDR3: CASSLSPTEVGKNIQYF.

The CDR3 sequence is CSVGDRVGNQPQHF. The chain couples TRBV29-1 to TRBJ1-5; the TRBD1 assignment by TCRdb is unverifiable without DNA. This CDR3 is 14 amino acids long. The germline CDR1 and CDR2 sequences are SQVTM and ANQGSEA.

The chain uses TRBV30 and TRBJ2-2. Germline CDR1 and CDR2: GTSNPN and SVGIG (reference sequence). This CDR3 is 14 amino acids long. Here the CDR3 reads CAWSVEVNTGELFF.

The chain combines TRBV28 with TRBJ1-2. This CDR3 region has 12 residues. Germline assignment: CDR1 MDHEN and CDR2 SYDVKM. The CDR3 sequence: CASSQGGYGYTF.

The chain joins TRBV24-1 to TRBJ1-4; TCRdb proposes TRBD1, but this gene call is untestable without DNA. CDR1 is KGHDR, CDR2 SFDVKD, per germline. CDR3 length: 14 residues. The CDR3 spells CATSGGTPVEKLFF.

This chain joins TRBV7-8 and TRBJ2-1; TCRdb indicates TRBD2, and absent DNA this call remains unverified. Germline CDR1 reads SGHVS; CDR2 reads FQNEAQ. The CDR3 is 18 amino acids. CDR3 in amino acids: CASSLRGQGTSGGKEQFF.

This chain links TRBV24-1 with TRBJ2-5; absent DNA, TCRdb's TRBD1 call cannot be checked. The CDR3 loop spans 15 amino acids. Germline assignment: CDR1 KGHDR and CDR2 SFDVKD. CDR3: CATSDNKGPQETQYF.

V and J are TRBV7-2 and TRBJ2-7; TCRdb's D call, TRBD1, is unchecked because there is no DNA. Germline CDR1 is SGHTA and CDR2 is FQGNSA. This CDR3 is built from 13 residues. The CDR3: CASRQEGSPEQYF. Complete variable domain (other parts from reference TRBV7-2 and TRBJ2-7): GAGVSQSPSNKVTEKGKDVELRCDPISGHTALYWYRQSLGQGLEFLIYFQGNSAPDKSGLPSDRFSAERTGGSVSTLTIQRTQQEDSAVYLCASRQEGSPEQYFGPGTRLTVT.